Included here is one T cell receptor (beta chain) sequence, with context. The CDR3 spans 15 residues. The V end was cut by 3 bases, the J end by 0 bases, with 10 bases between. The germline V gene has CDR1 SGDLS and CDR2 YYNGEE. This sample was taken from a study of T cell responses to AZD1222 COVID-19 vaccine. The protocol was immunoSEQ multiplex PCR, while the TCRdb copy is restricted to in-frame clones and leaves out a portion. Among roughly 110,000 clones listed, almost 90% were seen once. This rearrangement joins TRBV9 to TRBJ1-5; possibly TRBD1 for D (5 bases). The specimen comprised peripheral blood, sampled on day 0 of AZD1222 vaccination. The sequence derives from an adult in good health. The CDR3 here is CASSGDGLSNQPQHF. The CDR3, as DNA: TGTGCCAGCAGCGGGGACGGACTTAGCAATCAGCCCCAGCATTTT.